The 32 T cell receptor beta chains presented below share a single source sample, sequenced in a study of cytomegalovirus exposure and HLA in healthy donors. Primers for the PCR totalled 60 Vbeta and 13 Jbeta. This table comes from immunoSEQ multiplex PCR, and its TCRdb copy is limited to in-frame clones, with some not included. The data show about 230,000 clones, approximately 84% seen once. Material: PBMCs. These TCRs come from a girl aged 2-10 years in good health and CMV-seronegative.

The V gene is TRBV5-1, the J gene TRBJ2-1, with D possibly matching TRBD2 (6 bases). Deletions cut 4 bases from V and 0 bases from J, with 29 bases between. Germline lookup yields CDR1 SGHRS and CDR2 YFSETQ. This CDR3 spans 21 amino acids. CDR3 sequence: CASSRRPLALRGSASYNEQFF. CDR3 coding DNA: TGCGCCAGCAGCCGCCGCCCACTAGCCCTAAGGGGAAGTGCCTCCTACAATGAGCAGTTCTTC. Supplemented by reference TRBV5-1 and TRBJ2-1, the full variable domain reads KAGVTQTPRYLIKTRGQQVTLSCSPISGHRSVSWYQQTPGQGLQFLFEYFSETQRNKGNFPGRFSGRQFSNSRSEMNVSTLELGDSALYLCASSRRPLALRGSASYNEQFFGPGTRLTVL.

The rearrangement uses TRBV5-1 and TRBJ2-2, with 12 bases aligning to TRBD2. Germline values: CDR1 SGHRS, CDR2 YFSETQ. The CDR3 is made up of 18 amino acids. J lost 7 bases, V lost 3 bases, and 13 bases had no gene match. CDR3 loop: CASSYNPPSGRVDGELFF. CDR3 sequence (DNA): TGCGCCAGCAGCTACAACCCCCCTAGCGGGAGGGTTGACGGGGAGCTGTTTTTT.

The chain couples TRBV30 to TRBJ2-7, with 9 bases fitting TRBD2. The trim removed 0 bases at V and 3 bases at J, leaving 6 bases unmatched. The CDR3 length is 15 residues. Germline V lookup: CDR1 GTSNPN, CDR2 SVGIG (reference sequence). The DNA of the CDR3 is TGTGCCTGGAGTGTAGATAGCGGGGGTATCTACGAGCAGTACTTC. Its protein product is CAWSVDSGGIYEQYF.

CDR3 DNA sequence: TGTGCCAGCAGCCCGGGACTAGCGGGTCAAGAGACCCAGTACTTC. It encodes CASSPGLAGQETQYF. The rearrangement links TRBV5-4 to TRBJ2-5; 12 nucleotides line up with TRBD2. There are 15 residues in the CDR3. V gave up 4 bases and J gave up 2 bases; unmatched junction bases: 3. Germline V gene lookup returns CDR1 SGHNT and CDR2 YYREEE (reference sequence).

The chain has TRBV15 and TRBJ1-2, with D tentatively TRBD1 (6 bases). V dropped 8 bases and J dropped 4 bases, with 17 bases sitting between them. The CDR3 sequence is 14 residues long. Germline loops: CDR1 LNHNV, CDR2 YYDKDF (reference sequence). The chain's CDR3 is CATRLGGPSYGYTF. CDR3 nucleotide sequence: TGTGCCACCCGACTGGGGGGGCCAAGCTATGGCTACACCTTC.

The rearrangement links TRBV2 to TRBJ1-5; D uncertain. The V end was cut by 0 bases, the J end by 5 bases, with 8 bases between. This CDR3 comprises 14 residues. The germline V gene has CDR1 SNHLY and CDR2 FYNNEI. This CDR3 reads CASSEARGDQPQHF. DNA of the CDR3: TGTGCCAGCAGTGAAGCGCGAGGAGATCAGCCCCAGCATTTT.

This clone came up once. This rearrangement joins TRBV5-1 to TRBJ2-1, with TRBD1 identical over 10 bases. There are 15 residues in the CDR3. Trimming removed 4 bases from V and 3 bases from J; junction bases left unmatched: 4. From germline, CDR1 is SGHRS and CDR2 YFSETQ. Written as DNA, the CDR3 is TGCGCCAGCAGCGGCGGGACAGGGGACTACAATGAGCAGTTCTTC. Encoded protein: CASSGGTGDYNEQFF.

The chain uses TRBV2 and TRBJ2-1; D is undetermined. Between the trimmed V and J ends, which lost 7 bases and 6 bases, there was a span of 7 bases. In germline, CDR1 is SNHLY, CDR2 FYNNEI. This CDR3 has 11 amino acids. In DNA form, the CDR3 reads TGTGCCAGCACCCCGGGCAATGAGCAGTTCTTC. It yields the protein CASTPGNEQFF.

The chain carries TRBV9 and TRBJ2-7; D is possibly TRBD2 (7 bases). Trimming shortened V by 0 bases and J by 2 bases, and 12 bases separated the two germline ends. The CDR3 has 15 amino acids. Germline V CDR1 and CDR2: SGDLS, YYNGEE. The CDR3 DNA reads as TGTGCCAGCAGCGTAGGGCGGGGGCGCACCTACGAGCAGTACTTC. Its translation is CASSVGRGRTYEQYF.

This chain connects TRBV11-3 to TRBJ2-7; 9 bases map to TRBD1. CDR1 is SGHNT, CDR2 YENEEA, per germline. The CDR3 extends over 15 amino acids. V dropped 5 bases and J dropped 6; count of bases not matched to a gene: 11. CDR3 residues: CASSTGGAKDSEQYF. The CDR3 DNA follows: TGTGCCAGCAGCACAGGGGGCGCGAAGGATTCCGAGCAGTACTTC.

This chain connects TRBV5-4 to TRBJ2-4; maybe TRBD1 (6 bases). The CDR3 runs to 14 residues. Trimming cost V 4 bases and J 5 bases, with 13 bases left between them. Germline CDR1 reads SGHNT; CDR2 reads YYREEE (reference sequence). CDR3 sequence (DNA): TGTGCCAGCAGCCGGGACATAAAAGAAAACATTCAGTACTTC. Its translation is CASSRDIKENIQYF. Variable domain in full (rest from reference TRBV5-4 and TRBJ2-4): ETGVTQSPTHLIKTRGQQVTLRCSSQSGHNTVSWYQQALGQGPQFIFQYYREEENGRGNFPPRFSGLQFPNYSSELNVNALELDDSALYLCASSRDIKENIQYFGAGTRLSVL.

The V call is TRBV2, the J call TRBJ2-3, with TRBD2 as a possible D gene (6 bases). The CDR3 is made up of 14 amino acids. Germline assignment: CDR1 SNHLY and CDR2 FYNNEI. V was clipped by 6 bases and J by 3 bases, with 13 bases between them. The CDR3 spells CASRRPRGTDTQYF. CDR3 in DNA: TGTGCCAGCAGACGGCCTCGGGGGACAGATACGCAGTATTTT.

CDR3 sequence reads: CAWRSDSYEQYF. Here the CDR3 DNA reads TGTGCCTGGAGGAGCGACTCCTACGAGCAGTACTTC. The V and J genes are TRBV30 and TRBJ2-7, with unresolved D. Germline values: CDR1 GTSNPN, CDR2 SVGIG (reference sequence). This CDR3 region has 12 residues. Trimming left V 3 bases short and J 0 bases short, with 6 bases between. Together with reference TRBV30 and TRBJ2-7, the CDR3 gives the full variable domain: SQTIHQWPATLVQPVGSPLSLECTVEGTSNPNLYWYRQAAGRGLQLLFYSVGIGQISSEVPQNLSASRPQDRQFILSSKKLLLSDSGFYLCAWRSDSYEQYFGPGTRLTVT.

The rearrangement links TRBV6-4 to TRBJ1-1; 7 nucleotides match TRBD1. The trim removed 4 bases at V and 5 bases at J, leaving 4 bases unmatched. CDR1 MRHNA and CDR2 SNTAGT come from the germline V gene. The CDR3 has 13 residues. As DNA, the CDR3 is TGTGCCAGCAGTGCTACAGGGGTAACTGAAGCTTTCTTT. This encodes CASSATGVTEAFF.

The V call is TRBV9, the J call TRBJ2-5, with 13 bases identical to TRBD2. Losses at the gene ends were 3 bases for V and 2 bases for J; bases not matched to a gene: 4. CDR3 length equals 16 residues. From germline, CDR1 is SGDLS and CDR2 YYNGEE. Here the CDR3 DNA reads TGTGCCAGCAGCGCCGGGACTAGCGGGGTACAAGAGACCCAGTACTTC. Translating it yields CASSAGTSGVQETQYF.

This clone was observed a few times. This chain links TRBV5-1 with TRBJ1-3, with D possibly matching TRBD1 (5 bases). Germline V lookup: CDR1 SGHRS, CDR2 YFSETQ. There are 15 residues in the CDR3. Deletions cut 0 bases from V and 0 bases from J, with 7 bases between. The CDR3 here is CASSLGQSSGNTIYF. CDR3 DNA sequence: TGCGCCAGCAGCTTGGGACAGAGCTCTGGAAACACCATATATTTT.

V gene TRBV4-1 combines with J gene TRBJ2-7; 7 nucleotides align to TRBD1. This CDR3 region has 18 residues. The germline gives CDR1 MGHRA, CDR2 YSYEKL. V dropped 1 base and J dropped 3; count of bases not matched to a gene: 15. CDR3 sequence (DNA): TGCGCCAGCAGCCAAGTTGATTTCTGGGGACAGTTATTCTACGAGCAGTACTTC. Its protein product is CASSQVDFWGQLFYEQYF.

This chain links TRBV14 with TRBJ2-7, with TRBD2 matching over 9 bases. CDR3 length: 14 amino acids. Germline CDR1 SGHDN, CDR2 FVKESK. Trimming took 4 bases from V and 3 from J; bases not matched to a gene: 4. For the CDR3, the DNA is TGTGCCAGCAGCCTAGCGGGGGCTCACTACGAGCAGTACTTC. This translates into CASSLAGAHYEQYF.

The CDR3 region has the DNA TGTGCCAGCAGCGTATTCCCGAGCGGGGGGGCCTATACCGGGGAGCTGTTTTTT. Amino acid sequence: CASSVFPSGGAYTGELFF. V is TRBV9 and J is TRBJ2-2; TRBD2 agrees at 10 bases. Unmatched junction bases numbered 11, after V lost 1 base and J lost 5 bases. This CDR3 has 18 amino acids. Germline-derived CDR1 and CDR2 are SGDLS and YYNGEE.

This chain links TRBV4-1 with TRBJ2-7; TRBD1 matches at 10 bases. J was trimmed by 3 bases and V by 2 bases; bases with no gene match: 4. CDR3 length equals 15 residues. Germline values: CDR1 MGHRA, CDR2 YSYEKL. The CDR3 loop is CASSQPGQGSYEQYF. In DNA, the CDR3 is TGCGCCAGCAGCCAACCGGGACAGGGGAGCTACGAGCAGTACTTC.

This sequence joins TRBV30 and TRBJ2-3; D perhaps matches TRBD2 (7 bases). From germline, CDR1 is GTSNPN and CDR2 SVGIG (reference sequence). The CDR3 sequence is 16 residues long. Trimming cost V 4 bases and J 0 bases, with 17 bases left between them. The CDR3 sequence: CAWKWGGGASTDTQYF. CDR3 DNA: TGTGCCTGGAAGTGGGGAGGGGGGGCTAGCACAGATACGCAGTATTTT. The entire variable domain, with the rest obtained from reference TRBV30 and TRBJ2-3, is as follows: SQTIHQWPATLVQPVGSPLSLECTVEGTSNPNLYWYRQAAGRGLQLLFYSVGIGQISSEVPQNLSASRPQDRQFILSSKKLLLSDSGFYLCAWKWGGGASTDTQYFGPGTRLTVL.

This chain links TRBV19 with TRBJ2-1, with 8 bases fitting TRBD2. Germline V gene data show CDR1 as LNHDA and CDR2 as SQIVND (reference sequence). This CDR3 spans 18 amino acids. The J segment lost 4 bases and the V segment lost 6 bases, leaving 17 bases of the junction unmatched. In nucleotides, the CDR3 is TGTGCCAGTAGCCCGGGGGGGACTCGTCCTACCCCTTACAATGAGCAGTTCTTC. Protein product: CASSPGGTRPTPYNEQFF.

The chain combines TRBV25-1 with TRBJ1-1; TRBD1 might be the D (6 bases). V was cut by 2 bases and J by 3 bases, with 16 bases left in between. CDR1 is MGHDK and CDR2 is SYGVNS in the germline V gene. The CDR3 totals 16 residues. The DNA for the CDR3 is TGTGCCAGCAGTGAAAACCGCAGGGCAGGGGACACTGAAGCTTTCTTT. It is translated as CASSENRRAGDTEAFF.

The chain has TRBV4-1 and TRBJ2-4; D remains unclear. CDR1 and CDR2 (germline): MGHRA, YSYEKL. The CDR3 has 14 residues. The ends were cut back, 6 bases at V and 8 bases at J, with 17 bases in the middle. CDR3 in amino acids: CASSRSTVSDIQYF. CDR3 DNA sequence: TGCGCCAGCAGTCGATCAACAGTGTCGGACATTCAGTACTTC.

The V gene is TRBV12-5, the J gene TRBJ2-5, with a possible D match to TRBD1 (5 bases). CDR1 and CDR2 from the germline V gene are LGHNT and FRNRAP. The V and J ends lost 6 bases and 4 bases respectively, with 15 bases between them. The CDR3 is 14 residues long. CDR3 sequence reads: CASGSGRTLETQYF. The CDR3 DNA reads as TGTGCTAGTGGATCCGGACGGACATTAGAGACCCAGTACTTC.

This chain uses TRBV7-7 with TRBJ2-7, with D tentatively TRBD2 (6 bases). The germline gives CDR1 SSHAT, CDR2 FNYEAQ (reference sequence). Trimming took off 2 bases at V and 6 bases at J, with 11 bases between the two ends. This CDR3 region has 13 residues. CDR3 DNA: TGTGCCAGCAGCTTATGGACGGAGGGCGAGCAGTACTTC. It is translated as CASSLWTEGEQYF.

The chain carries TRBV13 and TRBJ2-1, with a possible D match to TRBD1 (5 bases). V was cut by 0 bases and J by 4 bases, with 16 bases left in between. The CDR3 is made up of 17 amino acids. The germline V gene has CDR1 PRHDT and CDR2 FYEKMQ (reference sequence). Written as DNA, the CDR3 is TGTGCCAGCAGCTTAGGCCTAGTGACAGACCTTTACAATGAGCAGTTCTTC. Its protein is CASSLGLVTDLYNEQFF.

The chain links TRBV19 to TRBJ1-6, with D tentatively TRBD1 (5 bases). Germline V gene sequence: CDR1 LNHDA, CDR2 SQIVND (reference sequence). CDR3 size: 14 residues. V lost 3 bases and J lost 9, with 12 bases in between. The CDR3 here is CASSITGFRSPLHF. The CDR3 DNA reads as TGTGCCAGTAGTATTACAGGTTTCCGTTCACCCCTCCACTTT. The variable domain in full, with the rest retrieved from reference TRBV19 and TRBJ1-6, is DGGITQSPKYLFRKEGQNVTLSCEQNLNHDAMYWYRQDPGQGLRLIYYSQIVNDFQKGDIAEGYSVSREKKESFPLTVTSAQKNPTAFYLCASSITGFRSPLHFGNGTRLTVT.

This CDR3 is CASSVDQFTDTQYF. The CDR3, as DNA: TGTGCCAGCAGCGTAGACCAGTTCACAGATACGCAGTATTTT. The chain recombines TRBV9 with TRBJ2-3, with D hard to call. The V and J ends lost 0 bases and 2 bases respectively, with 7 bases between them. CDR1 and CDR2 from the germline V gene are SGDLS and YYNGEE. The CDR3 totals 14 residues.

The chain links TRBV6-1 to TRBJ1-4; TRBD1 matches at 10 bases. Germline trimming cut 0 bases from V and 8 bases from J; bases unmatched to any gene: 6. The CDR3 covers 16 residues. CDR1 and CDR2 from the germline V gene are MNHNS and SASEGT. CDR3: CASSEAGTGVKEKLFF. The CDR3 region has the DNA TGTGCCAGCAGTGAAGCCGGGACAGGGGTGAAGGAAAAACTGTTTTTT.

This sequence joins TRBV6-5 and TRBJ2-2, with 7 bases aligning to TRBD2. Germline CDR1 MNHEY, CDR2 SVGAGI. V was clipped by 2 bases and J by 4 bases; unmatched bases: 1. This CDR3 comprises 14 residues. The CDR3: CASSYTGGTGELFF. The CDR3 bases are TGTGCCAGCAGTTACACGGGGGGCACCGGGGAGCTGTTTTTT.

About this clone itself: The junction and the germline gene differ at one end; a read error may be behind it. This chain joins TRBV7-9 and TRBJ2-7, with 9 bases identical to TRBD1. The CDR3 is made up of 18 amino acids. From germline, CDR1 is SEHNR and CDR2 FQNEAQ (reference sequence). The CDR3 DNA follows: TGTTCCAGCAGCTTACCCGACAGGGGGAGCATTTACTCCTACGAGCAGTACTTC. Amino acids: CSSSLPDRGSIYSYEQYF.